These T cell receptor beta chains were read from a single sample in a study of cytomegalovirus exposure and HLA in healthy donors. Profiling relied on immunoSEQ multiplex PCR, and the TCRdb table lists in-frame clones only, not all of them. The top ten hold nearly 2.5% of the sample, which has about 110,000 clones, 82% seen once. The sequenced sample consisted of PBMCs. The receptor set was obtained from a woman aged 18-29 years in good health and CMV-seronegative. Both conserved end residues are part of each CDR3. Each record gives: D gene, clone size, V gene, J gene, CDR3 protein, CDR3 DNA. The D gene is left open where the match is weak. Clone sizes are given selectively: once, few, many, or a class where the clone is expanded.

d_gene: NA; abundance: NA; v_gene: TRBV5-8; j_gene: TRBJ1-2; CDR3aa: CASSLRAVGYTF; CDR3nt: TGTGCCAGCAGCTTGAGAGCCGTCGGCTACACCTTC
d_gene: NA; abundance: NA; v_gene: TRBV7-9; j_gene: TRBJ1-2; CDR3aa: CASSLETGSGGYTF; CDR3nt: TGTGCCAGCAGCCTGGAGACAGGTTCCGGAGGCTACACCTTC
d_gene: NA; abundance: NA; v_gene: TRBV15; j_gene: TRBJ1-5; CDR3aa: CATSTNRGGNQPQHF; CDR3nt: TGTGCCACCAGCACCAATAGGGGAGGGAATCAGCCCCAGCATTTT
d_gene: NA; abundance: NA; v_gene: TRBV6-5; j_gene: TRBJ1-1; CDR3aa: CASSYVPERLDAFF; CDR3nt: TGTGCCAGCAGTTACGTTCCCGAGAGGTTAGACGCTTTCTTT
d_gene: TRBD2; abundance: NA; v_gene: TRBV7-8; j_gene: TRBJ2-7; CDR3aa: CASSSGLAGPLSYEQYF; CDR3nt: TGTGCCAGCAGCTCGGGACTAGCGGGACCACTTTCCTACGAGCAGTACTTC
d_gene: NA; abundance: NA; v_gene: TRBV5-1; j_gene: TRBJ2-5; CDR3aa: CASSSNRVGETQYF; CDR3nt: TGCGCCAGCAGCTCGAACAGGGTGGGGGAGACCCAGTACTTC
d_gene: NA; abundance: once; v_gene: TRBV6-1; j_gene: TRBJ1-5; CDR3aa: CASSVQKGSNQPQHF; CDR3nt: TGTGCCAGCAGTGTCCAGAAAGGGAGTAATCAGCCCCAGCATTTT
d_gene: NA; abundance: NA; v_gene: TRBV14; j_gene: TRBJ1-2; CDR3aa: CASSPAGVNYGYTF; CDR3nt: TGTGCCAGCAGCCCGGCGGGGGTTAACTATGGCTACACCTTC
d_gene: NA; abundance: few; v_gene: TRBV6-1; j_gene: TRBJ1-1; CDR3aa: CASRQQGNTEAFF; CDR3nt: TGTGCCAGCAGACAACAGGGTAACACTGAAGCTTTCTTT
d_gene: TRBD2; abundance: NA; v_gene: TRBV9; j_gene: TRBJ2-5; CDR3aa: CASSVAGGLGETQYF; CDR3nt: TGTGCCAGCAGCGTAGCGGGAGGGTTAGGGGAGACCCAGTACTTC
d_gene: TRBD1; abundance: NA; v_gene: TRBV11-2; j_gene: TRBJ1-1; CDR3aa: CASSRDRGLTEAFF; CDR3nt: TGTGCCAGCAGCAGGGACAGGGGGCTTACTGAAGCTTTCTTT